These 10 T cell receptor beta chains were all obtained from the same sample, sequenced in a study of T cell responses to AZD1222 COVID-19 vaccine. Here immunoSEQ multiplex PCR was the method, and the copy in TCRdb shows in-frame clones only, minus some. Of 120,000 to 150,000 clones listed, around 93% are singletons. Material: peripheral blood, obtained on day 0 of AZD1222 vaccination. The receptors here all came from an adult in good health.

V usage is TRBV6-5 and J usage is TRBJ1-1; D possibly corresponds to TRBD1 (6 bases). Germline assignment: CDR1 MNHEY and CDR2 SVGAGI. CDR3 length: 16 residues. V lost 3 bases and J 1 base, leaving 15 bases between the germline ends. CDR3 sequence (DNA): TGTGCCAGCAGTTATGTATCAGGGGACCCGAACACTGAAGCTTTCTTT. Its translation is CASSYVSGDPNTEAFF.

V is TRBV7-2 and J is TRBJ1-1; possibly TRBD1 for D (5 bases). The germline CDR1 and CDR2 sequences are SGHTA and FQGNSA. Deletions cut 3 bases from V and 1 base from J, with 9 bases between. The CDR3 runs to 14 residues. The CDR3 loop is CASSLSRANTEAFF. CDR3 DNA sequence: TGTGCCAGCAGCTTGAGCAGGGCGAACACTGAAGCTTTCTTT.

The chain is built from TRBV4-2 and TRBJ1-5, with 7 nucleotides matching TRBD1. This CDR3 has 16 residues. Trimming removed 0 bases from V and 2 bases from J; junction bases left unmatched: 4. Germline V gene lookup returns CDR1 LGHNA and CDR2 YNFKEQ. As DNA, the CDR3 is TGTGCCAGCAGCCAAGAGACAGGGTTGGGCAATCAGCCCCAGCATTTT. Translating it yields CASSQETGLGNQPQHF.

This chain uses TRBV4-1 with TRBJ2-2; D remains ambiguous. Germline CDR1 reads MGHRA; CDR2 reads YSYEKL. The CDR3 is 13 amino acids. The V end was cut by 0 bases, the J end by 10 bases, with 9 bases between. For the CDR3, the DNA is TGCGCCAGCAGCCAAGATGCTAGGATGGAGCTGTTTTTT. Its protein is CASSQDARMELFF.

The V gene is TRBV3-1 (or the pseudogene TRBV3-2), the J gene TRBJ1-2; TRBD1 matches at 9 bases. The CDR3 extends over 14 amino acids. The germline V gene has CDR1 LGHDT and CDR2 YNNKEL (reference sequence). The V segment lost 3 bases and the J segment 5 bases; nucleotides outside the gene matches: 4. The CDR3 loop is CASSHSTGGYGYTF. The DNA of the CDR3 is TGTGCCAGCAGCCACTCGACAGGGGGTTATGGCTACACCTTC.

V gene TRBV6-6 combines with J gene TRBJ1-2, with D tentatively TRBD1 (5 bases). This CDR3 is 14 amino acids long. Germline CDR1 reads MNHNY; CDR2 reads SVGAGI (reference sequence). V was clipped by 0 bases and J by 7 bases, with 12 bases between them. Written as DNA, the CDR3 is TGTGCCAGCAGTTACTCGGGGGGGTCCACTGGCTACACCTTC. It yields the protein CASSYSGGSTGYTF.

The rearrangement links TRBV4-3 to TRBJ1-2; D not certain. Germline values: CDR1 LGHNA, CDR2 YSLEER. V was trimmed by 0 bases and J by 8 bases, leaving 13 bases between them. This CDR3 is built from 14 residues. The CDR3 DNA is TGCGCCAGCAGCCAAGAGCCACTCTCGGGCGGCTACACCTTC. Residues: CASSQEPLSGGYTF.

This chain links TRBV4-1 with TRBJ1-1, with a possible D match to TRBD1 (5 bases). Germline CDR1 and CDR2: MGHRA and YSYEKL. The CDR3 is made up of 14 amino acids. Trimming removed 2 bases at V and 9 bases at J, with 16 bases between. CDR3 region: CASSQPGRVDQAFF. The CDR3 region has the DNA TGCGCCAGCAGCCAACCAGGGAGGGTTGACCAAGCTTTCTTT.

The V gene is TRBV7-3, the J gene TRBJ2-2, with 12 bases that match TRBD2. The V and J ends lost 5 bases and 6 bases, in that order; junction bases with no gene match: 7. The CDR3 is made up of 16 amino acids. The germline gives CDR1 SGHTA, CDR2 FQGTGA. CDR3 amino acids: CASSPGLAGRAGELFF. The DNA for the CDR3 is TGTGCCAGCAGCCCAGGACTAGCGGGACGGGCCGGGGAGCTGTTTTTT.

V usage is TRBV6-1 and J usage is TRBJ2-7; no firm D call. The CDR3 has 15 residues. Per the germline V gene, CDR1 is MNHNS and CDR2 is SASEGT. V was clipped by 2 bases and J by 0 bases, with 11 bases between them. The CDR3 here is CASSEPAGFSYEQYF. For the CDR3, the DNA is TGTGCCAGCAGTGAACCGGCAGGCTTCTCCTACGAGCAGTACTTC.